A selection of T cell receptor beta chains follows, all from one sample in a study of blood T cell repertoires in COVID-19. Sequencing was performed with immunoSEQ multiplex PCR; in TCRdb, only in-frame clones are kept and a portion is missing. The sample includes fewer than 200,000 clones, roughly 71% of them seen just once. Sequenced sample: peripheral blood. The source is a woman of 80 years or more with acute or convalescent COVID-19. The CDR3 runs from the conserved cysteine through the conserved F or W. Each record gives: V gene, CDR3 length, D gene, CDR3 protein. A D gene is named only where the DNA matches it firmly.

v_gene: TRBV25-1; len: 14; d_gene: TRBD1; CDR3aa: CASSGTGNNQPQHF
v_gene: TRBV7-2; len: 14; d_gene: .; CDR3aa: CASSPDRSTDTQYF
v_gene: TRBV15; len: 14; d_gene: TRBD1; CDR3aa: CATSYGQGRTEAFF
v_gene: TRBV7-2; len: 14; d_gene: .; CDR3aa: CASSLVGTLGTQYF
v_gene: TRBV11-2; len: 14; d_gene: .; CDR3aa: CASSLGGEKETQYF
v_gene: TRBV18; len: 16; d_gene: TRBD2; CDR3aa: CASSIASGRRSYEQYF
v_gene: TRBV5-8; len: 14; d_gene: .; CDR3aa: CASSLQGRGYGYTF
v_gene: TRBV19; len: 13; d_gene: .; CDR3aa: CAYTWGRANEQFF
v_gene: TRBV7-2; len: 16; d_gene: TRBD1; CDR3aa: CASSLGQGAYTGELFF
v_gene: TRBV30; len: 12; d_gene: .; CDR3aa: CAWHRGANVLTF
v_gene: TRBV4-3; len: 17; d_gene: TRBD2; CDR3aa: CASSQGSGGAGGNEQFF
v_gene: TRBV4-3; len: 18; d_gene: .; CDR3aa: CASSQEFAGAQNTGELFF
v_gene: TRBV2; len: 12; d_gene: .; CDR3aa: CASSEGGNIQYF
v_gene: TRBV10-3; len: 13; d_gene: .; CDR3aa: CAITEGGTDTQYF
v_gene: TRBV18; len: 13; d_gene: .; CDR3aa: CASSPPRVGELFF
v_gene: TRBV6-5; len: 14; d_gene: .; CDR3aa: CASRSRGGNQPQHF
v_gene: TRBV19; len: 14; d_gene: TRBD1; CDR3aa: CASSRRTGEKTQYF